This is a list of T cell receptor beta chains from one sample in a study of shared clonotypes between healthy human individuals. Profiling relied on immunoSEQ multiplex PCR, and the TCRdb table lists in-frame clones only, not all of them. The profile covers about 680,000 clones, with under 95% appearing a single time and about 24% taken by the ten largest. Sample: naive CD8+ T cells sorted from blood. These receptors all come from a man younger than 40 in good health. The CDR3 runs from the conserved cysteine through the conserved F or W. D genes are given only for firm matches. The size entry is marked missing in some rows and otherwise reads once, few, many or a size class.

CDR3nt | CDR3aa | abundance | d_gene | j_gene | v_gene
TGTGCCAGCAGCTTGTCGTCCCCCGGCTACACCTTC | CASSLSSPGYTF | few | - | TRBJ1-2 | TRBV5-6
TGTGCCAGCAGTTCCCCCTCCCACGAGTCCGATACGCAGTATTTT | CASSSPSHESDTQYF | - | - | TRBJ2-3 | TRBV27
TGCGCCAGCAGCCAAGTGGAGACAGGGGACCACGAGCAGTACTTC | CASSQVETGDHEQYF | - | TRBD1 | TRBJ2-7 | TRBV4-1
TGCGCCAGCAGCCAAGAACGACGGTTAAATCAGCCCCAGCATTTT | CASSQERRLNQPQHF | - | - | TRBJ1-5 | TRBV4-1
TGCGCCAGCAGCCAAGGTGCTAGCGGGTCCTACAATGAGCAGTTCTTC | CASSQGASGSYNEQFF | - | TRBD2 | TRBJ2-1 | TRBV4-3
TGTGCCAATATCCGGGACTTAGACTACGAGCAGTACTTC | CANIRDLDYEQYF | once | - | TRBJ2-7 | TRBV28
TGTGCCAGCAGTGAATTTCAAGGACTAGCGGGAGATACGCAGTATTTT | CASSEFQGLAGDTQYF | - | TRBD2 | TRBJ2-3 | TRBV25-1
TGCGCCAGCAGCCAAGACAGATTCGTCTATGGCTACACCTTC | CASSQDRFVYGYTF | - | - | TRBJ1-2 | TRBV4-1
TGTGCCAGCAGTTTGGCCAGGGGCAGCAATCAGCCCCAGCATTTT | CASSLARGSNQPQHF | - | - | TRBJ1-5 | TRBV28
TGTGCCAGCAAAATGTTTTGGGACAGGGCTGATGAGCAGTACTTC | CASKMFWDRADEQYF | few | TRBD1 | TRBJ2-7 | TRBV6-5
TGTGCCAGCAGCGGATTAGACAGGGTGCCTGGAAACACCATATATTTT | CASSGLDRVPGNTIYF | - | TRBD1 | TRBJ1-3 | TRBV7-9
TGTGCCAGCAGCGACCCCTCTGCGGTGGAGATCTATGGCTACACCTTC | CASSDPSAVEIYGYTF | - | - | TRBJ1-2 | TRBV2
TGCACCGCCAGACTAGCGGACGGGGGGGAAACCGGGGAGCTGTTTTTT | CTARLADGGETGELFF | - | TRBD2 | TRBJ2-2 | TRBV29-1
TGTGCCAGCAGCTTCCGTCAGGACGCCTACGAGCAGTACTTC | CASSFRQDAYEQYF | - | - | TRBJ2-7 | TRBV7-6
TGTGCCAGCAGTGAATATAGGGACGGGGAGCTGTTTTTT | CASSEYRDGELFF | - | - | TRBJ2-2 | TRBV25-1
TGTGCCAGCAGCTTCTATAGTCGTACTAGCGGGGCCTACGAGCAGTACTTC | CASSFYSRTSGAYEQYF | - | TRBD2 | TRBJ2-7 | TRBV7-6
TGCGCCAGCAGCCAAATGACTAGCGGCTACGAGCAGTACTTC | CASSQMTSGYEQYF | - | TRBD2 | TRBJ2-7 | TRBV4-1
TGTGCCAGCAGCCCAAGCCGCCGGGACACGGTTAACAATGAGCAGTTCTTC | CASSPSRRDTVNNEQFF | - | - | TRBJ2-1 | TRBV7-6
TGTGCCAGCAGCTTAATTGGCGCCGGGGCTTCAGGGGAAAAACTGTTTTTT | CASSLIGAGASGEKLFF | - | - | TRBJ1-4 | TRBV5-4
TGTGCCAGCAGTTCATGGTCAGACAGAGGAGAAAAACTGTTTTTT | CASSSWSDRGEKLFF | - | - | TRBJ1-4 | TRBV28
TGTGCCAGCATCTATCTGGGTCCCGGGGAGCTGTTTTTT | CASIYLGPGELFF | - | - | TRBJ2-2 | TRBV7-9
TGTGCCATCAGTAGCGGGAGGTCGGACACCGGGGAGCTGTTTTTT | CAISSGRSDTGELFF | - | TRBD2 | TRBJ2-2 | TRBV10-3
TGTGCCAGCAGTTATCGGGGGGGCTACGAGCAGTACTTC | CASSYRGGYEQYF | - | TRBD2 | TRBJ2-7 | TRBV27
TGTGCCAGCAGTTTAACCGTCAGCTCCTACAATGAGCAGTTCTTC | CASSLTVSSYNEQFF | - | - | TRBJ2-1 | TRBV28
TGTGCCAGCAGTGAGGCAACAGGGTCCGGTGAGCAGTTCTTC | CASSEATGSGEQFF | - | - | TRBJ2-1 | TRBV6-1
TGCGCCAGCAGTGAGTCCCTTGCGGGAGTTGGTGAGCAGTTCTTC | CASSESLAGVGEQFF | - | TRBD2 | TRBJ2-1 | TRBV10-1
TGTGCCAGCTCACCAGAAACGGGCGGGGAGCTGTTTTTT | CASSPETGGELFF | - | - | TRBJ2-2 | TRBV18
TGTGCCAGCACCGTATCTGGGGCCAACGTCCTGACTTTC | CASTVSGANVLTF | - | - | TRBJ2-6 | TRBV7-9
TGTGCCAGCAGCCATACCCCCATTGCGGCGGCAACTGAAGCTTTCTTT | CASSHTPIAAATEAFF | - | - | TRBJ1-1 | TRBV28
TGTGCCAGCATGCAGGGGTTAAGCTCCTACAATGAGCAGTTCTTC | CASMQGLSSYNEQFF | - | - | TRBJ2-1 | TRBV6-1
TGTGCCAGCAGCTTAGTCACAGGGAGTAACATTCAGTACTTC | CASSLVTGSNIQYF | - | - | TRBJ2-4 | TRBV7-9
TGTGCCAGCAGTCACGGCACCGGGGAGCTGTTTTTT | CASSHGTGELFF | - | - | TRBJ2-2 | TRBV6-5
TGTGCCAGCAGTCCGGGACAGGGGGCGCCCCTTGGGGACTACGAGCAGTACTTC | CASSPGQGAPLGDYEQYF | - | TRBD1 | TRBJ2-7 | TRBV28
TGTGCCAGCAGTTTACCCCGGGAGGGCCCCGATACGCAGTATTTT | CASSLPREGPDTQYF | - | TRBD2 | TRBJ2-3 | TRBV28
TGCGCCAGCAGCTTAGGGGGGATGAACACTGAAGCTTTCTTT | CASSLGGMNTEAFF | - | - | TRBJ1-1 | TRBV5-1
TGTGCCAGCTCACCGGGGACCGTCTCCCAAGAGACCCAGTACTTC | CASSPGTVSQETQYF | - | - | TRBJ2-5 | TRBV18
TGCAGCGTTGAAGACCCGGGCCTCGACAATGAGCAGTTCTTC | CSVEDPGLDNEQFF | - | - | TRBJ2-1 | TRBV29-1
TGTGCCATCAGTGAGCCGGGACTAGCGACGCGAGTGACCTACAATGAGCAGTTCTTC | CAISEPGLATRVTYNEQFF | - | TRBD2 | TRBJ2-1 | TRBV10-3
TGTGCCAGCAGTCCCAAACCACTCTCGATGCAGTCGTGGAACACTGAAGCTTTCTTT | CASSPKPLSMQSWNTEAFF | - | - | TRBJ1-1 | TRBV28
TGTGCCAGCCTGGGGGGAGTAGAGACCCAGTACTTC | CASLGGVETQYF | - | - | TRBJ2-5 | TRBV7-8
TGCAGCGTTGAAGTTGCCCCGACAGGGCAGTACAATGAGCAGTTCTTC | CSVEVAPTGQYNEQFF | - | TRBD1 | TRBJ2-1 | TRBV29-1
TGTGCCAGCAGCCTACCGAGAGGGGCGGACACTGAAGCTTTCTTT | CASSLPRGADTEAFF | - | - | TRBJ1-1 | TRBV7-9
TGTGCCAGCAGCCACGGGGGTTTGGCTGAAGCTTTCTTT | CASSHGGLAEAFF | - | - | TRBJ1-1 | TRBV2
TGTGCCAGAAGCTATTATCCTAAACCGGAGGGCCCCTTGGACAATGAGCAGTTCTTC | CARSYYPKPEGPLDNEQFF | - | - | TRBJ2-1 | TRBV7-5
TGTGCCAGCAGCTTAGGCTGGGACCAAGAGACCCAGTACTTC | CASSLGWDQETQYF | - | - | TRBJ2-5 | TRBV7-9
TGTGCCAGCAGTGATAGCCAGGGTAGCGACGAGCAGTACTTC | CASSDSQGSDEQYF | - | - | TRBJ2-7 | TRBV2
TGCGCCAGCAGCTTAGGGACAGGGGAACAGCCCCAGCATTTT | CASSLGTGEQPQHF | - | TRBD1 | TRBJ1-5 | TRBV4-1
TGTGCCAGCAGCCAGGGACCCGGGACTAGCGGGAGGGTTAAGTACAATGAGCAGTTCTTC | CASSQGPGTSGRVKYNEQFF | - | TRBD2 | TRBJ2-1 | TRBV14
TGTGCCAGTAGTATTAATCTCGGGGGGCCCTCCTACGAGCAGTACTTC | CASSINLGGPSYEQYF | - | - | TRBJ2-7 | TRBV19